This T cell receptor beta chain was identified during a study of blood T cell repertoires in COVID-19. The wider study: The study drew acute and convalescent COVID-19 samples from the United States, Italy and Spain.

Individuals drawn from under 30 US areas were roughly 18 to 95 years old. V was pared by 0 bases and J by 3 bases, with 4 bases of the junction left unmatched. Germline CDR1 SGDLS, CDR2 YYNGEE. The CDR3 totals 16 residues. This clone has a single count. Clones were sequenced by immunoSEQ multiplex PCR, and TCRdb holds only the in-frame ones, with some missing. The sample carries approximately 320,000 clones, about 88% recorded once. The receptor's source is a man between 60 and 70 years old who had recovered from COVID-19. The specimen was PBMCs or T cells enriched from blood (not recorded which). This rearrangement joins TRBV9 to TRBJ2-2; 8 bases match TRBD2. The CDR3 DNA reads as TGTGCCAGCAGCGTAGGCGGCGGGGGGTACACCGGGGAGCTGTTTTTT. Its protein product is CASSVGGGGYTGELFF.